The present T cell receptor (beta chain) was sequenced within a study of cytomegalovirus exposure and HLA in healthy donors. Vbeta (60) and Jbeta (13) primers were used in the PCR. Assay: immunoSEQ multiplex PCR; the TCRdb copy retains only in-frame clones and omits some. The sample consists of under 100,000 clones, approximately 80% of them appearing once. Germline CDR1 reads SGHRS; CDR2 reads YFSETQ. The CDR3 loop spans 12 amino acids. V shed 3 bases and J 6 bases; nucleotides not matched to a gene: 2. Notes on this clone: Its antigen is currently unknown.

General study points: Across HLA loci, a later analysis found differing TCR association rates, with DRB1 most and HLA-C fewest. Across donors, most TCRs were seen rarely, yet some public ones were widespread. In vitro experiments confirmed that three CMV-associated chains were specific for CMV antigens.

The V gene is TRBV5-1, the J gene TRBJ2-7, with 8 nucleotides matching TRBD1. This clonotype was obtained from a woman aged 70-85 years in good health and CMV-seropositive. Specimen: PBMCs. The CDR3 loop reads CASSSGGVEQYF. Here the CDR3 DNA reads TGCGCCAGCAGCTCAGGGGGCGTCGAGCAGTACTTC.